This T cell receptor (beta chain) was sequenced during a study of blood T cells in healthy people across ages. Germline V gene data show CDR1 as KGHSH and CDR2 as LQKENI. V lost 1 base to trimming and J lost 7 bases, with 8 bases between them. The CDR3 sequence is 13 residues long. This clonotype was counted many times. What it recognizes is unknown. Study-wide points: Per million T cells, TCR beta diversity dropped roughly linearly as age increased.

With a J-beta primer mix and a sample-barcoded 5' primer, a second PCR ran about 7 to 12 cycles. A template-switch adaptor that had 12 random nucleotides put a tag on each cDNA molecule. Each CDR3 protein gets one entry after TCRdb re-called the 5' RACE reads with MiXCR. The sample contains roughly 1,700,000 distinct CDR3 sequences, under 30% of which appear only once. Each sample had at least 7 million PBMCs isolated. Sample: blood. The J gene is TRBJ1-5, the V gene TRBV18; D not resolved. The TCR originated in a woman aged 25 to 39 in good health. The chain's CDR3 is CASSPRTEQPQHF. In nucleotides, the CDR3 is TGTGCCAGCTCACCACGCACGGAGCAGCCCCAGCATTTT. Drawing the rest from reference TRBV18 and TRBJ1-5, the complete variable domain is NAGVMQNPRHLVRRRGQEARLRCSPMKGHSHVYWYRQLPEEGLKFMVYLQKENIIDESGMPKERFSAEFPKEGPSILRIQQVVRGDSAAYFCASSPRTEQPQHFGDGTRLSIL.